The 21 T cell receptor beta chains listed next were all sequenced from one sample in a study of cytomegalovirus exposure and HLA in healthy donors. Researchers ran the PCR with 60 Vbeta and 13 Jbeta primers. Generated by immunoSEQ multiplex PCR, the TCRdb table keeps only in-frame clones and is missing some. The sample holds approximately 160,000 clones, around 78% seen once. Material: PBMCs. The receptors come from a woman in her 40s in good health and CMV-seronegative.

V is TRBV7-9 and J is TRBJ1-1; possibly TRBD1 for D (5 bases). The CDR3 loop spans 14 amino acids. Deletions cut 5 bases from V and 3 bases from J, with 13 bases between. CDR1 and CDR2 (germline): SEHNR, FQNEAQ (reference sequence). The CDR3 region has the DNA TGTGCCAGCAGCGGGCCCCAAGGGGACACTGAAGCTTTCTTT. This sequence encodes CASSGPQGDTEAFF. Full variable domain (remainder filled in from reference TRBV7-9 and TRBJ1-1): DTGVSQNPRHKITKRGQNVTFRCDPISEHNRLYWYRQTLGQGPEFLTYFQNEAQLEKSRLLSDRFSAERPKGSFSTLEIQRTEQGDSAMYLCASSGPQGDTEAFFGQGTRLTVV.

V is TRBV7-6 and J is TRBJ2-1, with 8 nucleotides matching TRBD2. Looked up from germline, CDR1 is SGHVS and CDR2 is FNYEAQ. The J segment lost 1 base and the V segment lost 6 bases, leaving 8 bases of the junction unmatched. The CDR3 totals 16 residues. DNA for the CDR3: TGTGCCAGCAGACCCATAGCGGGACCGTCCTACAATGAGCAGTTCTTC. It specifies CASRPIAGPSYNEQFF.

The chain is built from TRBV9 and TRBJ2-1; 8 bases map to TRBD1. The CDR3 is 14 residues long. J lost 3 bases, V lost 2 bases, and 1 base had no gene match. Germline-derived CDR1 and CDR2 are SGDLS and YYNGEE. The CDR3 DNA reads as TGTGCCAGCAGCGTGGACAGGGTCTACAATGAGCAGTTCTTC. This gives the protein CASSVDRVYNEQFF.

The gene calls are TRBV27 and TRBJ1-1; D is ambiguous. The CDR3 runs to 13 residues. Trimming removed 4 bases at V and 2 bases at J, with 8 bases between. CDR1 MNHEY and CDR2 SMNVEV come from the germline V gene (reference sequence). The CDR3 DNA reads TGTGCCAGCAGTTACACAGCAAACACTGAAGCTTTCTTT. Its translation is CASSYTANTEAFF.

The chain has TRBV5-1 and TRBJ2-5, with 8 bases matching TRBD1. CDR1 and CDR2 from the germline V gene are SGHRS and YFSETQ. Unmatched junction bases numbered 6, after V lost 0 bases and J lost 5 bases. CDR3 length: 15 residues. The chain's CDR3 is CASSLGQGIAETQYF. For the CDR3, the DNA is TGCGCCAGCAGCTTGGGACAGGGGATCGCGGAGACCCAGTACTTC. The full variable domain, completed using reference TRBV5-1 and TRBJ2-5, is KAGVTQTPRYLIKTRGQQVTLSCSPISGHRSVSWYQQTPGQGLQFLFEYFSETQRNKGNFPGRFSGRQFSNSRSEMNVSTLELGDSALYLCASSLGQGIAETQYFGPGTRLLVL.

V and J are TRBV6-1 and TRBJ2-1; maybe TRBD1 (7 bases). CDR3 length: 15 residues. Germline V gene sequence: CDR1 MNHNS, CDR2 SASEGT. Trimming pared 4 bases from V and 4 bases from J, leaving 14 bases between. In DNA, the CDR3 is TGTGCCAGCAGTGGAAAGGGGGCGGGGTACAATGAGCAGTTCTTC. Residues: CASSGKGAGYNEQFF.

This rearrangement joins TRBV27 to TRBJ2-2; 9 bases fit TRBD1. This CDR3 region has 16 residues. CDR1 is MNHEY and CDR2 is SMNVEV in the germline V gene (reference sequence). The trim removed 3 bases at V and 5 bases at J, leaving 7 bases unmatched. In nucleotides, the CDR3 is TGTGCCAGCAGTTTCAGATCCGGGACAGGGACCGGGGAGCTGTTTTTT. This codes for CASSFRSGTGTGELFF.

V usage is TRBV28 and J usage is TRBJ1-5; tentatively, D is TRBD1 (6 bases). Germline CDR1 is MDHEN and CDR2 is SYDVKM. This CDR3 has 12 residues. V lost 5 bases and J 4 bases, leaving 6 bases between the germline ends. The CDR3 is CASSTGNQPQHF. As DNA, the CDR3 is TGTGCCAGCAGTACAGGGAATCAGCCCCAGCATTTT.

CDR3 amino acids: CASSSLRQGNTEAFF. The DNA of the CDR3 is TGCGCCAGCAGCTCCCTCCGGCAGGGTAACACTGAAGCTTTCTTT. The genes are TRBV5-1 and TRBJ1-1; the D gene is possibly TRBD1 (5 bases). The V gene lost 3 bases and the J gene lost 2 bases, with 14 bases spanning the gap. CDR3 length: 15 residues. Germline V gives CDR1 SGHRS, CDR2 YFSETQ.

V usage is TRBV25-1 and J usage is TRBJ2-4, with TRBD2 matching over 9 bases. Germline CDR1 MGHDK, CDR2 SYGVNS. With 3 bases clipped from V and 13 bases from J, the junction kept 7 bases outside the gene matches. The CDR3 extends over 13 amino acids. The CDR3 coding sequence is TGTGCCAGCAGTGAGTTAAGCGGGGGGTTCCAGTACTTC. It encodes CASSELSGGFQYF.

The rearrangement uses TRBV7-3 and TRBJ2-6; D remains ambiguous. CDR1 and CDR2 from the germline V gene are SGHTA and FQGTGA. Between the trimmed V and J ends, which lost 5 bases and 1 base, there was a span of 15 bases. The CDR3 sequence is 17 residues long. CDR3 nucleotide sequence: TGTGCCAGCAGCCCGATCGTGGGCTATTCTGGGGCCAACGTCCTGACTTTC. Translating it yields CASSPIVGYSGANVLTF. The full variable domain, its missing parts supplied by reference TRBV7-3 and TRBJ2-6, is GAGVSQTPSNKVTEKGKYVELRCDPISGHTALYWYRQSLGQGPEFLIYFQGTGAADDSGLPNDRFFAVRPEGSVSTLKIQRTERGDSAVYLCASSPIVGYSGANVLTFGAGSRLTVL.

This chain joins TRBV4-1 and TRBJ2-5; TRBD2 matches 7 bases. The germline CDR1 and CDR2 sequences are MGHRA and YSYEKL. CDR3 size: 18 residues. The ends lost 1 base at V and 2 bases at J; junction bases unmatched: 13. The CDR3 loop is CASSQGRVWREKQETQYF. Here the CDR3 DNA reads TGCGCCAGCAGCCAAGGCCGAGTGTGGCGGGAGAAACAAGAGACCCAGTACTTC.

Only one count was recorded for this clone. The rearrangement joins TRBV9 to TRBJ2-5; 11 bases line up with TRBD1. The germline V gene has CDR1 SGDLS and CDR2 YYNGEE. This CDR3 has 15 residues. V dropped 5 bases and J dropped 5; count of bases not matched to a gene: 8. CDR3 nucleotides: TGTGCCAGCAGTTTGGGACAGGGGGGTTGGGAGACCCAGTACTTC. It yields the protein CASSLGQGGWETQYF.

The V gene is TRBV30, the J gene TRBJ1-1; D might be TRBD1 (6 bases). Germline CDR1 and CDR2: GTSNPN and SVGIG (reference sequence). The CDR3 has 13 residues. V gave up 6 bases and J gave up 0 bases, with 11 bases separating them. CDR3 loop: CACYRDMNTEAFF. In DNA form, the CDR3 reads TGTGCCTGTTACAGGGATATGAACACTGAAGCTTTCTTT.

In DNA form, the CDR3 reads TGTGCCAGCACCAACCGGGACAGTAACACTGAAGCTTTCTTT. Protein: CASTNRDSNTEAFF. This rearrangement joins TRBV9 to TRBJ1-1; 7 bases are shared with TRBD1. Germline V gene data show CDR1 as SGDLS and CDR2 as YYNGEE. There are 14 residues in the CDR3. V lost 6 bases and J lost 2; bases outside the gene matches: 7.

This clone was found once. The chain combines TRBV28 with TRBJ1-1; a possible D gene is TRBD1 (6 bases). The germline V gene encodes CDR1 MDHEN and CDR2 SYDVKM. The CDR3 runs 14 residues. Trimming pared 5 bases from V and 11 bases from J, leaving 21 bases between. The CDR3 region is CASSPHLTVQGAFF. The CDR3, as DNA: TGTGCCAGCAGTCCACATCTGACTGTCCAGGGGGCTTTCTTT.

The genes are TRBV5-6 and TRBJ2-1; the match to TRBD2 covers 7 bases. The CDR3 length is 15 residues. V was clipped by 5 bases and J by 7 bases; unmatched bases: 12. Germline V gene sequence: CDR1 SGHDT, CDR2 YYEEEE. In DNA, the CDR3 is TGTGCCAGCAGGGGTATGGGGGAGGGAGGGAATGAGCAGTTCTTC. Its protein is CASRGMGEGGNEQFF.

In DNA form, the CDR3 reads TGTGCCAGCAGCACAGGATCCTACGAGCAGTACTTC. Its protein product is CASSTGSYEQYF. This rearrangement joins TRBV11-2 to TRBJ2-7; TRBD1 might be the D (5 bases). Trimming cost V 5 bases and J 1 base, with 6 bases left between them. This CDR3 region has 12 residues. Germline lookup yields CDR1 SGHAT and CDR2 FQNNGV.

This clone is a singleton in its sample. The chain recombines TRBV5-1 with TRBJ2-5; 8 bases agree with TRBD2. CDR1 and CDR2 (germline): SGHRS, YFSETQ. CDR3 size: 16 residues. The V gene end was trimmed by 0 bases and the J gene end by 3 bases; junction bases not matched to a gene: 7. For the CDR3, the DNA is TGCGCCAGCAGCTTGGCCGGGAGCGGGAGAGAAGAGACCCAGTACTTC. It yields the protein CASSLAGSGREETQYF. Full variable domain (rest looked up from reference TRBV5-1 and TRBJ2-5): KAGVTQTPRYLIKTRGQQVTLSCSPISGHRSVSWYQQTPGQGLQFLFEYFSETQRNKGNFPGRFSGRQFSNSRSEMNVSTLELGDSALYLCASSLAGSGREETQYFGPGTRLLVL.

The chain links TRBV27 to TRBJ2-5, with TRBD1 matching over 11 bases. V was pared by 3 bases and J by 6 bases, with 6 bases of the junction left unmatched. CDR3 length: 15 amino acids. The germline V gene has CDR1 MNHEY and CDR2 SMNVEV (reference sequence). DNA of the CDR3: TGTGCCAGCAGTTTCGGAGGGACAGGGGGACAGACCCAGTACTTC. This translates into CASSFGGTGGQTQYF.

This clone was seen a handful of times. CDR3: CASSPRGSGRGGNIQYF. CDR3 DNA: TGTGCCAGCAGCCCCCGCGGTAGCGGGAGAGGGGGAAACATTCAGTACTTC. This sequence joins TRBV7-6 and TRBJ2-4; the match to TRBD2 covers 9 bases. V was clipped by 5 bases and J by 6 bases; unmatched bases: 14. The CDR3 loop spans 17 amino acids. From germline, CDR1 is SGHVS and CDR2 FNYEAQ.